These 19 T cell receptor beta chains were all obtained from the same sample, sequenced in a study of blood T cell repertoires in COVID-19. Produced via immunoSEQ multiplex PCR; TCRdb's table is partial and in-frame only. The sample has approximately 190,000 clones, roughly 88% seen once; the top ten hold roughly 6.2%. The sequenced sample was peripheral blood. These receptors originate from a woman aged 35 to 49 who had recovered from COVID-19.

This clone was picked up a small number of times. The chain carries TRBV4-2 and TRBJ2-3; 11 nucleotides match TRBD2. Germline CDR1 reads LGHNA; CDR2 reads YNFKEQ. The CDR3 loop spans 19 amino acids. Losses at the gene ends were 0 bases for V and 0 bases for J; bases not matched to a gene: 8. The CDR3 DNA follows: TGTGCCAGCAGCCAAGAGGCGACTAGCGGGGTCCTTAGCACAGATACGCAGTATTTT. This sequence encodes CASSQEATSGVLSTDTQYF.

This clone was observed a handful of times. Other DNA sequences in this specimen translate into the identical CDR3. The V and J genes are TRBV2 and TRBJ1-1; D gene uncertain. The CDR3 is 10 residues long. Germline V lookup: CDR1 SNHLY, CDR2 FYNNEI. V was pared by 5 bases and J by 7 bases, with 5 bases between. The CDR3 nucleotides read TGTGCCAGCAGTCTCGGTGAAGCTTTCTTT. It translates to CASSLGEAFF.

Regarding this clone: Other DNA sequences in the same sample also yield this CDR3. The chain is built from TRBV7-2 and TRBJ2-3; TRBD2 agrees at 12 bases. Unmatched junction bases numbered 3, after V lost 1 base and J lost 4 bases. The CDR3 runs to 16 residues. Looked up from germline, CDR1 is SGHTA and CDR2 is FQGNSA. The CDR3 here is CASSLELAGGADTQYF. Here the CDR3 DNA reads TGTGCCAGCAGCTTAGAACTAGCGGGAGGAGCAGATACGCAGTATTTT.

This clone has only one observation. V usage is TRBV7-7 and J usage is TRBJ2-7, with D perhaps matching TRBD2 (6 bases). The CDR3 runs to 16 residues. CDR1 is SSHAT and CDR2 is FNYEAQ in the germline V gene (reference sequence). V lost 5 bases to trimming and J lost 3 bases, with 20 bases between them. Here the CDR3 reads CASSPHSVAGIYEQYF. CDR3 DNA sequence: TGTGCCAGCAGCCCCCATTCGGTCGCGGGAATCTACGAGCAGTACTTC. The complete variable domain, with remaining parts taken from reference TRBV7-7 and TRBJ2-7, reads GAGVSQSPRYKVTKRGQDVTLRCDPISSHATLYWYQQALGQGPEFLTYFNYEAQPDKSGLPSDRFSAERPEGSISTLTIQRTEQRDSAMYRCASSPHSVAGIYEQYFGPGTRLTVT.

The CDR3 region is CASGGAYEQYF. CDR3 in DNA: TGTGCCAGCGGAGGCGCCTACGAGCAGTACTTC. The genes are TRBV6-6 and TRBJ2-7; a weak D match, TRBD2 (5 bases). CDR3 length: 11 amino acids. The V end was cut by 8 bases, the J end by 2 bases, with 7 bases between. Germline CDR1 MNHNY, CDR2 SVGAGI (reference sequence).

The chain joins TRBV5-8 to TRBJ1-1; 10 nucleotides agree with TRBD1. CDR1 is SGHTS and CDR2 is YDEGEE in the germline V gene. Trimming at V came to 4 bases and at J to 6 bases, leaving 9 bases not matched to a gene. This CDR3 is 15 amino acids long. CDR3 protein: CASSPRQGASAEAFF. CDR3 DNA sequence: TGTGCCAGCAGCCCGAGACAGGGGGCGTCCGCTGAAGCTTTCTTT.

The chain joins TRBV30 to TRBJ1-2, with D tentatively TRBD1 (6 bases). Trimming took 3 bases from V and 11 from J, leaving 16 bases between them. The CDR3 runs to 12 residues. Per the germline V gene, CDR1 is GTSNPN and CDR2 is SVGIG (reference sequence). The CDR3 bases are TGTGCCTGGAGCCCCGGGGGGGCGACTTACACCTTC. It translates to CAWSPGGATYTF.

The genes are TRBV7-9 and TRBJ2-3; D is unresolved. Trimming removed 6 bases at V and 8 bases at J, with 15 bases between. CDR1 SEHNR and CDR2 FQNEAQ come from the germline V gene (reference sequence). There are 13 residues in the CDR3. The CDR3 coding sequence is TGTGCCAGCAGTCCCAGCGAACCGAGTACGCAGTATTTT. Protein: CASSPSEPSTQYF.

This chain uses TRBV2 with TRBJ1-3; no clear D. CDR1 and CDR2 from the germline V gene are SNHLY and FYNNEI. The V and J ends lost 3 bases and 2 bases respectively, with 11 bases between them. The CDR3 consists of 15 residues. The CDR3 reads CASSDYGATGNTIYF. CDR3 sequence (DNA): TGTGCCAGCAGTGACTATGGAGCGACTGGAAACACCATATATTTT.

J is TRBJ1-2 and V is TRBV15; D is perhaps TRBD1 (6 bases). Germline lookup yields CDR1 LNHNV and CDR2 YYDKDF (reference sequence). This CDR3 spans 14 amino acids. The V end was cut by 0 bases, the J end by 5 bases, with 10 bases between. In DNA, the CDR3 is TGTGCCACCAGCAGAGAAACAGGGAATTATGGCTACACCTTC. This translates into CATSRETGNYGYTF. Supplemented by reference TRBV15 and TRBJ1-2, the full variable domain reads DAMVIQNPRYQVTQFGKPVTLSCSQTLNHNVMYWYQQKSSQAPKLLFHYYDKDFNNEADTPDNFQSRRPNTSFCFLDIRSPGLGDTAMYLCATSRETGNYGYTFGSGTRLTVV.

The chain carries TRBV19 and TRBJ1-5; D unclear. Germline CDR1 and CDR2: LNHDA and SQIVND (reference sequence). Trimming took 3 bases from V and 3 from J, leaving 12 bases between them. The length of the CDR3 is 15 residues. The CDR3 region is CASSMSTGSNQPQHF. In nucleotides, the CDR3 is TGTGCCAGTAGTATGAGTACGGGGTCCAATCAGCCCCAGCATTTT.

V and J are TRBV19 and TRBJ2-1, with 11 bases matching TRBD2. The length of the CDR3 is 15 residues. The germline V gene has CDR1 LNHDA and CDR2 SQIVND (reference sequence). The V gene end was trimmed by 10 bases and the J gene end by 7 bases; junction bases not matched to a gene: 12. The CDR3 region is CATARTSGRVNEQFF. The DNA of the CDR3 is TGTGCCACCGCGCGTACTAGCGGGAGAGTAAATGAGCAGTTCTTC.

The V gene is TRBV5-1, the J gene TRBJ1-2, with D maybe TRBD1 (5 bases). The CDR3 extends over 15 amino acids. The germline gives CDR1 SGHRS, CDR2 YFSETQ. Trimming stripped 3 bases from V and 4 bases from J, with 16 bases between. Here the CDR3 DNA reads TGCGCCAGCAGCTCAACGACAGCCACCTCCTATGGCTACACCTTC. It is translated as CASSSTTATSYGYTF.

V and J are TRBV10-3 and TRBJ2-1; maybe TRBD2 (6 bases). The V end was cut by 7 bases, the J end by 9 bases, with 13 bases between. Germline V CDR1 and CDR2: ENHRY, SYGVKD. The CDR3 totals 12 residues. Here the CDR3 reads CAITGGAGEQFF. CDR3 in DNA: TGTGCCATCACCGGAGGGGCGGGTGAGCAGTTCTTC.

The CDR3: CASSELNREGGNTEAFF. For the CDR3, the DNA is TGTGCCAGCAGTGAATTAAACAGGGAAGGAGGGAACACTGAAGCTTTCTTT. The V and J genes are TRBV6-1 and TRBJ1-1; D perhaps matches TRBD1 (6 bases). Germline V gene lookup returns CDR1 MNHNS and CDR2 SASEGT. This CDR3 is 17 amino acids long. V lost 2 bases and J 1 base, leaving 17 bases between the germline ends.

This chain joins TRBV28 and TRBJ2-7; 11 positions match TRBD2. V lost 6 bases to trimming and J lost 4 bases; unmatched junction nucleotides: 5. This CDR3 comprises 14 residues. Germline CDR1 is MDHEN and CDR2 is SYDVKM. The DNA of the CDR3 is TGTGCCAGCAGCCCTAGCGGGAGGACTTACGAGCAGTACTTC. Protein: CASSPSGRTYEQYF.

As DNA, the CDR3 is TGTGCCAGCAGCGGAGGGGCAACCGGTAAACCCCTCCACTTT. Amino acids: CASSGGATGKPLHF. This chain links TRBV2 with TRBJ1-6; D might be TRBD1 (5 bases). CDR3 length equals 14 residues. V was pared by 6 bases and J by 12 bases, with 18 bases between. Germline V CDR1 and CDR2: SNHLY, FYNNEI.

The chain employs TRBV19 and TRBJ2-5; 7 bases align to TRBD1. The trim removed 6 bases at V and 4 bases at J, leaving 11 bases unmatched. This CDR3 contains 15 residues. Germline V gene data show CDR1 as LNHDA and CDR2 as SQIVND (reference sequence). This chain's CDR3 is CASSNDRVPPETQYF. DNA for the CDR3: TGTGCCAGTAGCAATGACAGGGTCCCGCCAGAGACCCAGTACTTC.

This chain links TRBV6-5 with TRBJ2-7; 7 bases are shared with TRBD2. The CDR3 contains 15 residues. CDR1 and CDR2 from the germline V gene are MNHEY and SVGAGI. Unmatched junction bases numbered 9, after V lost 2 bases and J lost 5 bases. This CDR3 reads CASSYDGGSDNEQYF. The CDR3 nucleotides read TGTGCCAGCAGTTACGATGGCGGGAGTGACAACGAGCAGTACTTC.